One sample yielded the 3 T cell receptor beta chains listed below, sequenced in a study of T cell responses to AZD1222 COVID-19 vaccine. Libraries were prepared by immunoSEQ multiplex PCR; TCRdb keeps only in-frame clonotypes and omits some of them. The sample includes about 110,000 clones, more than 70% seen only once; the top ten take about 3%. The material was peripheral blood, obtained on day 0 of AZD1222 vaccination. These receptors were collected from an adult in good health.

The V gene is TRBV29-1, the J gene TRBJ1-5; 7 bases map to TRBD1. CDR3 length: 15 amino acids. J was trimmed by 0 bases and V by 3 bases; bases with no gene match: 5. Germline CDR1 is SQVTM and CDR2 is ANQGSEA. This CDR3 reads CSVEVTGDSNQPQHF. The CDR3 nucleotides are TGCAGCGTTGAGGTAACAGGGGATAGCAATCAGCCCCAGCATTTT.

The chain combines TRBV13 with TRBJ1-4; 7 nucleotides agree with TRBD1. V was clipped by 0 bases and J by 8 bases; unmatched bases: 6. Germline V gives CDR1 PRHDT, CDR2 FYEKMQ (reference sequence). This CDR3 contains 15 residues. The DNA for the CDR3 is TGTGCCAGCAGCTTAGGCCAGGGGGGCAGGGAAAAACTGTTTTTT. This encodes CASSLGQGGREKLFF.

The chain combines TRBV7-7 with TRBJ2-5; D possibly corresponds to TRBD1 (6 bases). The CDR3 length is 17 residues. V was trimmed by 3 bases and J by 4 bases, leaving 21 bases between them. In germline, CDR1 is SSHAT, CDR2 FNYEAQ (reference sequence). CDR3 DNA sequence: TGTGCCAGCAGCTTTCCCCTGGGGACAATTGGCCTAGAGACCCAGTACTTC. It encodes CASSFPLGTIGLETQYF.